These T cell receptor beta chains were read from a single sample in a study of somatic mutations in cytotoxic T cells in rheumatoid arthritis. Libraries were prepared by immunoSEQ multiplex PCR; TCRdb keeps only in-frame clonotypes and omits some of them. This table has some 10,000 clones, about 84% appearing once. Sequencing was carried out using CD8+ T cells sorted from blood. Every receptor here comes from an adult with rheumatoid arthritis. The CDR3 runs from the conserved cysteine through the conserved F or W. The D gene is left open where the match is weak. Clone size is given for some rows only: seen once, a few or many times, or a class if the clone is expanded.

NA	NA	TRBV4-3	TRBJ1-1	TGCGCCAGCAGCCTCATCAGGAACACTGAAGCTTTCTTT	CASSLIRNTEAFF
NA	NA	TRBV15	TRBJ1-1	TGTGCCACCAGCAGTCCCGCCTCGGGCACTGAAGCTTTCTTT	CATSSPASGTEAFF
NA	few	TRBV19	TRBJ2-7	TGTGCCAGTGGCCCAGGGGTTTCCCACGAGCAGTACTTC	CASGPGVSHEQYF
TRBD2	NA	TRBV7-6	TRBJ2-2	TGTGCCAGCAGCCTGGGACTAGCGGGGGGCCCGATGGGCACCGGGGAGCTGTTTTTT	CASSLGLAGGPMGTGELFF
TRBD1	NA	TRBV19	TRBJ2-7	TGTGCCAGTAGCGACCAGGGGGTCTACGAGCAGTACTTC	CASSDQGVYEQYF
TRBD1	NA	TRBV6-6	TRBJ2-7	TGTGCCAGCAGCCGGGACAGGGGACGCGAGCAGTACTTC	CASSRDRGREQYF
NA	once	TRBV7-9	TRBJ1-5	TGTGCCAGCAGCCCCTCCCGGACGGACAATCAGCCCCAGCATTTT	CASSPSRTDNQPQHF
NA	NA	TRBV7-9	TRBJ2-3	TGTGCCAGCAGCTTAGGAAGGGATACGCAGTATTTT	CASSLGRDTQYF
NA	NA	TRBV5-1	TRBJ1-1	TGCGCCAGCAGCTTGGCAGGGGACACTGAAGCTTTCTTT	CASSLAGDTEAFF
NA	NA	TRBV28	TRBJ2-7	TGTGCCAGCAGTAGCAGGGGCGAGCAGTACTTC	CASSSRGEQYF
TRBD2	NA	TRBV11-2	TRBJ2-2	TGTGCCAGCAGCCCGAGCGGGGGGGCCGTCACCGGGGAGCTGTTTTTT	CASSPSGGAVTGELFF
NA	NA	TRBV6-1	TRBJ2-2	TGTGCCAGCAGTGAAGGTTCCGGGGAGCTGTTTTTT	CASSEGSGELFF
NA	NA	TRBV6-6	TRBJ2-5	TGTGCCAGCAGTTATGTGGTTGGGGAGACCCAGTACTTC	CASSYVVGETQYF
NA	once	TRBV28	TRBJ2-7	TGTGCCAGCAGTTTCCAGAGCTCCTACGAGCAGTACTTC	CASSFQSSYEQYF
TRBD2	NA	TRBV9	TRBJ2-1	TGTGCCAGCAGCCCCTCCGGGACTACCTACAATGAGCAGTTCTTC	CASSPSGTTYNEQFF
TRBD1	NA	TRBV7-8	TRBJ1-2	TGTGCCAGCAGCTTAGGTGGGACAGGGGAAGATGGCTACACCTTC	CASSLGGTGEDGYTF
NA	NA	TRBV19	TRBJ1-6	TGTGCCAGTAGTGGCCTGGACAGAAATTCACCCCTCCACTTT	CASSGLDRNSPLHF
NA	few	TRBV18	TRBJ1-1	TGTGCCAGCTCATGGCCGACCACTGAAGCTTTCTTT	CASSWPTTEAFF
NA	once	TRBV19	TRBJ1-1	TGTGCCAGTAGTAGGTCACGGAACACTGAAGCTTTCTTT	CASSRSRNTEAFF
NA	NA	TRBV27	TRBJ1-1	TGTGCCAGCAGTTTACGGGAGGCGAGAACTGAAGCTTTCTTT	CASSLREARTEAFF
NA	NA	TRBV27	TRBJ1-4	TGTGCCAGCAGTTTGGGGAGGGTCGGAACTAATGAAAAACTGTTTTTT	CASSLGRVGTNEKLFF
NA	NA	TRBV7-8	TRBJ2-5	TGTGCCAGCAGCTTAGGTGCTGGGGTGGGGGAGACCCAGTACTTC	CASSLGAGVGETQYF
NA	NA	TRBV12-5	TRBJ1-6	TGTGCTAGTGGTTTGACCTTCACGAGCTCCTATAATTCACCCCTCCACTTT	CASGLTFTSSYNSPLHF
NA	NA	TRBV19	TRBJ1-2	TGTGCCAGTAGTATAGGGCAGGGAGACTATGGCTACACCTTC	CASSIGQGDYGYTF
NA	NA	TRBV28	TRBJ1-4	TGTGCCAGCAGTCACCCGGCCCGGGTGGGTAATGAAAAACTGTTTTTT	CASSHPARVGNEKLFF
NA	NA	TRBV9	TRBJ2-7	TGTGCCAGCAGCGTAGGACAGTACAGCTCCTACGAGCAGTACTTC	CASSVGQYSSYEQYF
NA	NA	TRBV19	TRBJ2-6	TGTGCCGCAGGCTTCCCTACTGGGGCCAACGTCCTGACTTTC	CAAGFPTGANVLTF
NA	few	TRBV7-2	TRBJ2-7	TGTGCCAGCAGGGGGGGGGACAGTCGCTACGAGCAGTACTTC	CASRGGDSRYEQYF
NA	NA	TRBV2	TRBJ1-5	TGTGCCAGCGAAGGTAGGGAACGCAATCAGCCCCAGCATTTT	CASEGRERNQPQHF
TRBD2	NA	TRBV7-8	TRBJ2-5	TGTGCCAGCAGCTCTCGGACTAGCGGGGGTCGGGAGACCCAGTACTTC	CASSSRTSGGRETQYF
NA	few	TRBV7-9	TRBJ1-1	TGTGCCAGCATCGGGCAGACCCCTGAAGCTTTCTTT	CASIGQTPEAFF
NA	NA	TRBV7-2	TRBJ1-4	TGTGCCAGCAGCTTAGTCCAGGCAACTAATGAAAAACTGTTTTTT	CASSLVQATNEKLFF
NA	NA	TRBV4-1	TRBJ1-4	TGCGCCAGCAGCCAAGAATCTAGAGGGACGGCTAATGAAAAACTGTTTTTT	CASSQESRGTANEKLFF
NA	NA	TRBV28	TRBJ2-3	TGTGCCAGCAGTTTTACACTCAACACAGATACGCAGTATTTT	CASSFTLNTDTQYF
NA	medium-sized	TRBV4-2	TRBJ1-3	TGTGCCAGCAGCCAAGCTTGGCAGGGGCTCTCTGGAAACACCATATATTTT	CASSQAWQGLSGNTIYF
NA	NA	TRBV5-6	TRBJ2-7	TGTGCCAGCAGCTTAGGGCCCTCGCTGGGGGAGCAGTACTTC	CASSLGPSLGEQYF
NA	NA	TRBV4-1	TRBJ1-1	TGCGCCAGCAGCCAGGCAACTCAAATGGGACAGAACACTGAAGCTTTCTTT	CASSQATQMGQNTEAFF
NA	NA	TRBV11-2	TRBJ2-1	TGTGCCAGCAGCTTAGGGGCGGGCAGCAACAATGAGCAGTTCTTC	CASSLGAGSNNEQFF
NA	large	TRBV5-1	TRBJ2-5	TGCGCCAGCAGCTTGGAGCGGGCGGAGACCCAGTACTTC	CASSLERAETQYF